This TCR beta chain was profiled in a study of immune characterization of retroperitoneal liposarcoma (dated by TCRdb to between 2018 and 2021). Library method: PCR. These reads were obtained on a NextSeq 500. Starting from the raw public reads, TCRdb applied fastp trimming at Q25, assembled clones with MiXCR and retained in-frame beta chains. Rows with a matching CDR3 protein are joined into one entry that keeps the most common DNA and genes. A total of roughly 6,600 distinct CDR3 sequences appear in this sample, around 30% of them only once. The ten largest clones add up to roughly a quarter of the sample. Here V drops 1 base and J drops 5 bases, and the junction holds 5 bases not matched to any gene. From the cysteine through the phenylalanine, the CDR3 covers 16 amino acids. Only the CDR3 DNA stays, 48 bases, in frame from base 1. Many counts were recorded for this clonotype. The target of this receptor is not known. There are no base qualities to consult, and no much larger clone falls within one base.

Sequencing was carried out using tumor tissue. The chain couples TRBV12-3 or TRBV12-4 to TRBJ2-1; TRBD2 lines up with 10 middle nucleotides. This TCR was sampled from a female donor with retroperitoneal liposarcoma. The DNA reads TGTGCCAGCAGTTTAGAACTAGCGGGACTAAACAATGAGCAGTTCTTC. It encodes CASSLELAGLNNEQFF.